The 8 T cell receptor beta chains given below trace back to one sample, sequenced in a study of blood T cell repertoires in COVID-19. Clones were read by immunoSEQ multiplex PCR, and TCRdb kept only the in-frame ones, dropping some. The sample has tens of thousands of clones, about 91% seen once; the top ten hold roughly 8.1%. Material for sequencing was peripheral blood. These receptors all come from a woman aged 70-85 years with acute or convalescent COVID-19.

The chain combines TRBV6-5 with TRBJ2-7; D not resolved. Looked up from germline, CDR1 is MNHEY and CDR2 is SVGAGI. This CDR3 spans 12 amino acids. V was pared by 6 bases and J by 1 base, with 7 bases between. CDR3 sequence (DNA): TGTGCCAGCAGGGCATCTTCCTACGAGCAGTACTTC. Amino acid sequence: CASRASSYEQYF.

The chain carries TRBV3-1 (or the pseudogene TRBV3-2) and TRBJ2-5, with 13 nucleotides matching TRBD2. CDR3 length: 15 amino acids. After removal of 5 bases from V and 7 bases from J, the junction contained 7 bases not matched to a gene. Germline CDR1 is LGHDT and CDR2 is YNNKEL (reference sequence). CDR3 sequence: CASSTLAGGPGTQYF. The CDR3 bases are TGTGCCAGCAGCACACTAGCGGGAGGGCCGGGGACCCAGTACTTC.

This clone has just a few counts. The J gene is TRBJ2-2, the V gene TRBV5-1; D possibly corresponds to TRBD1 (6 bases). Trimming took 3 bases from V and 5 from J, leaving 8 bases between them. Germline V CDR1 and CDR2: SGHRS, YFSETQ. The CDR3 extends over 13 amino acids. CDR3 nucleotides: TGCGCCAGCAGCTCCCAGGGGACCGGGGAGCTGTTTTTT. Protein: CASSSQGTGELFF.

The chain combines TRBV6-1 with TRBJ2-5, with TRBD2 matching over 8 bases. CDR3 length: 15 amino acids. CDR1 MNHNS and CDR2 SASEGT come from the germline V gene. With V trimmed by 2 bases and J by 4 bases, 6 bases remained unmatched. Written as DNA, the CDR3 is TGTGCCAGCAGTGAAAACGGGAGGGCCGGAGAGACCCAGTACTTC. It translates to CASSENGRAGETQYF.

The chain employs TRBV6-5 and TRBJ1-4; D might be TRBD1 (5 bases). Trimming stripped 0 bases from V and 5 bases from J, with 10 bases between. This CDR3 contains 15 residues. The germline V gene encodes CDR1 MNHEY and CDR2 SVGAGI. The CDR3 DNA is TGTGCCAGCAGTTACTCAGCAGGGTTGAATGAAAAACTGTTTTTT. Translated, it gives CASSYSAGLNEKLFF.

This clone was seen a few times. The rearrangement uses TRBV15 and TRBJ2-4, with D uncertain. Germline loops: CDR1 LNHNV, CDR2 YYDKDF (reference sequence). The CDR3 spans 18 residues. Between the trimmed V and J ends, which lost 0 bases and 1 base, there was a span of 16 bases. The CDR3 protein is CATSRDRSHSLAKNIQYF. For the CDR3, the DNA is TGTGCCACCAGCAGAGATCGCTCTCACAGTCTGGCCAAAAACATTCAGTACTTC.

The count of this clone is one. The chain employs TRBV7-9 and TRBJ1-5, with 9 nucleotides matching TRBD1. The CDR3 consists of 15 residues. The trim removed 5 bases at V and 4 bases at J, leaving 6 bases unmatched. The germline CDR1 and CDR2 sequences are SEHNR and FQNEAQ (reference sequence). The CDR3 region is CASSQTGGGNQPQHF. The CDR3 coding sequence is TGTGCCAGCAGCCAGACAGGGGGAGGTAATCAGCCCCAGCATTTT. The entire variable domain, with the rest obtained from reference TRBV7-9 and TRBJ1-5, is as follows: DTGVSQNPRHKITKRGQNVTFRCDPISEHNRLYWYRQTLGQGPEFLTYFQNEAQLEKSRLLSDRFSAERPKGSFSTLEIQRTEQGDSAMYLCASSQTGGGNQPQHFGDGTRLSIL.

DNA for the CDR3: TGTGCCAGCAGCTTACCGGGACTAGCGGGAGAGGAGGAGACCCAGTACTTC. This codes for CASSLPGLAGEEETQYF. The chain recombines TRBV5-4 with TRBJ2-5; TRBD2 matches at 14 bases. With 2 bases clipped from V and 5 bases from J, the junction kept 8 bases outside the gene matches. This CDR3 spans 17 amino acids. From germline, CDR1 is SGHNT and CDR2 YYREEE (reference sequence).